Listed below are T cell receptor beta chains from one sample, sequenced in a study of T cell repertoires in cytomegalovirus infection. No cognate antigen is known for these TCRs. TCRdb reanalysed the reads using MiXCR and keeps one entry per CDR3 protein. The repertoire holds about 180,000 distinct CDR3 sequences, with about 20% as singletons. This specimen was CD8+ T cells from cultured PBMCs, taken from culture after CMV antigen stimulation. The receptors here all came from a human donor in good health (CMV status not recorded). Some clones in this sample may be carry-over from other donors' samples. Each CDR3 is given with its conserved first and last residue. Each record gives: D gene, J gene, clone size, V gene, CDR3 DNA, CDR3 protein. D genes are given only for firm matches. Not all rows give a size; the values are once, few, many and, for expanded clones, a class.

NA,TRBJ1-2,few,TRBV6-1,TGTGCCAGCAGTTATACGAGGACCTATGGCTACACCTTC,CASSYTRTYGYTF
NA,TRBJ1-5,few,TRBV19,TGTGCCAGTAGTACCTCGATTGGGGGTAGCAATCAGCCCCAGCATTTT,CASSTSIGGSNQPQHF
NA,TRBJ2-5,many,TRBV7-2,TGTGCCAGCAGCTTAGCGGACCTCTCGCAGCCACTCCAAGAGACCCAGTACTTC,CASSLADLSQPLQETQYF
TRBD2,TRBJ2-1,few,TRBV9,TGTGCCAGCAGCGTAGACTTAGCGGGGTTGTTCGATGAGCAGTTCTTC,CASSVDLAGLFDEQFF
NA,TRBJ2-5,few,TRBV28,TGTGCCAGCAGTTTTAGGAGGGGACTGGAGACCCAGTACTTC,CASSFRRGLETQYF
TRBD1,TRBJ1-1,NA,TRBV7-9,TGTGCCAGCAGCCCCCGACAGGGATCGAGGACTGAAGCTTTCTTT,CASSPRQGSRTEAFF
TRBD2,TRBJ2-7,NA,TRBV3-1,TGTGCCAGCAGCCACCTTGGGCGGGGGGACTACGAGCAGTACTTC,CASSHLGRGDYEQYF
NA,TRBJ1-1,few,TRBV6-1,TGTGCCAGCAGTGAATCAATTGGAATCATGGGTATCTTT,CASSESIGIMGIF
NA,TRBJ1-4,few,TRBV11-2,TGTGCCAGCAGCCTAGGGCCCCAGGGATTGGGTGAAAAACTGTTTTTT,CASSLGPQGLGEKLFF
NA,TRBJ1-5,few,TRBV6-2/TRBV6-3,TGTGCCAGCGGTTATAAGAGCAATCAGCCCCAGCATTTT,CASGYKSNQPQHF
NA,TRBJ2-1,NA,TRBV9,TGTGCCAGCAACGCAGGGGCACATGATGAGCAGTTCTTC,CASNAGAHDEQFF
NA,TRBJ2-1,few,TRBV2,TGTGCCAGCAGTAGACCGGAACAGTGGGAAGAGCAGTTCTTC,CASSRPEQWEEQFF
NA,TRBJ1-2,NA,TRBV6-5,TGTGCCAGCAGTTACCTCGTCCGGACAAGTCCTAACTATGGCTACACCTTC,CASSYLVRTSPNYGYTF
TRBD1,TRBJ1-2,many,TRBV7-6,TGTGCCAGCAGCGTCCGGGACAGGGACGGCTACACCTTC,CASSVRDRDGYTF
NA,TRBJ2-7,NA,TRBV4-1,TGCGCCAGCAGCCAAGAAAACGAGCAGTACTTC,CASSQENEQYF
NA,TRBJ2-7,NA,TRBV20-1,TGCAGTGCTATAAGAAGGGATTCGGTATACTACGAGCAGTACTTC,CSAIRRDSVYYEQYF
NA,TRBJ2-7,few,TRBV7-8,TGTGCCAGCAGCCTGGGACACTCCTACGAGCAGTACTTC,CASSLGHSYEQYF
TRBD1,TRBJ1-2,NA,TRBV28,TGTGCCAGCCTGCGGGACAGAGGGATGGTCGGGGGCTACACCTTC,CASLRDRGMVGGYTF
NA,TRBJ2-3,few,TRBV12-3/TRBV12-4,TGTGCCAGCGCGGGCTCAGATACGCAGTATTTT,CASAGSDTQYF
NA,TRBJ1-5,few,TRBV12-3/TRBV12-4,TGTGCCAGCAGTTTAGCAATTCAGCCCCAGCATTTT,CASSLAIQPQHF
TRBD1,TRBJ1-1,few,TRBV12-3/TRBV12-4,TGTGCCAGCAGCCGAAGACAGGGGAACACTGAAGCTTTCTTT,CASSRRQGNTEAFF
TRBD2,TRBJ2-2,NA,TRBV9,TGTGCCAGCAGCGTTCAGCGGGGGGCAACCGGGGAGCTGTTTTTT,CASSVQRGATGELFF
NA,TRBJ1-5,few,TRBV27,TGTGCCAGCAGGGGGTTTGATAGCAATCAGCCCCAGCATTTT,CASRGFDSNQPQHF
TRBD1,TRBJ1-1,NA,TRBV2,TGTGCCAGCATCACAGGGGATGAAGCTTTCTTT,CASITGDEAFF
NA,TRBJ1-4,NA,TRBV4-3,TGCGCCAGCAGCGAGGAAGAAAAACTGTTTTTT,CASSEEEKLFF
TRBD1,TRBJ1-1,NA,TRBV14,TGTGCCAGCAGCCAACTTCTAGGACAGGGAAATACTGAAGCTTTCTTT,CASSQLLGQGNTEAFF
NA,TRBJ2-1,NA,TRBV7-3,TGTGCCAGCAGCATCAGGGGGGGTACGGATTATACTCGATCCTCCTACAATGAGCAGTTCTTC,CASSIRGGTDYTRSSYNEQFF
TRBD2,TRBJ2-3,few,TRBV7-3,TGTGCCAGCAGCCCCAACCTAGCGGGGGGGCCCACAGATACGCAGTATTTT,CASSPNLAGGPTDTQYF
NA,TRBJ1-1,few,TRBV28,TGTGCCAGCAGTTTTCGAAGGACTGACACTGAAGCTTTCTTT,CASSFRRTDTEAFF
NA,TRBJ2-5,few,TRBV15,TGTGCCACCAGCGGGGGCCAAGAGACCCAGTACTTC,CATSGGQETQYF
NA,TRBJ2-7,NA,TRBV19,TGTGCCAGTATGGGGGCTTCTTCCTACGAGCAGTACTTC,CASMGASSYEQYF
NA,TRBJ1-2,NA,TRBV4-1,TGCGCCAGCAGCCAAGCACCGCTCGGCTATGGCTACACCTTC,CASSQAPLGYGYTF
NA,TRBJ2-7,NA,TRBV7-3,TGTGCCAGCAGCTTAAAAGCGGTGAGCTCCTACGAGCAGTACTTC,CASSLKAVSSYEQYF
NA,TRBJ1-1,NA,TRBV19,TGTGCCAGTAGTCTCAGTCGCTTATCTGAAGCTTTCTTT,CASSLSRLSEAFF
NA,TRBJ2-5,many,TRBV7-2,TGTGCCAGCAGCTTAGGTGGGAACCAAGAGACCCAGTACTTC,CASSLGGNQETQYF
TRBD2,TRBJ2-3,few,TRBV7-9,TGTGCCAGCAGCTTAATAACTAGCGGTAGCACAGATACGCAGTATTTT,CASSLITSGSTDTQYF
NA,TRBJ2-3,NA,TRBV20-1,TGCAGTGCTAGAGATAAGGCTAGCGATGATACGCAGTATTTT,CSARDKASDDTQYF
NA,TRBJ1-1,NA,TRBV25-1,TGTGCCAGCAGTGTGGGTTTTGGGAACACTGAAGCTTTCTTT,CASSVGFGNTEAFF
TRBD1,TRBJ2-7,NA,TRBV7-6,TGTGCCAGCAGCTTCGACAGGGGGCTCGGCTCCTACGAGCAGTACTTC,CASSFDRGLGSYEQYF
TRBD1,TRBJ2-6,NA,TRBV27,TGTGCCAGCAGTACCGGGACAGGGGTGCCCGGGGCCAACGTCCTGACTTTC,CASSTGTGVPGANVLTF
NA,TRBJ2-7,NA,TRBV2,TGTGCCAGCAGTGAAGGAACGAACTACGAGCAGTACTTC,CASSEGTNYEQYF
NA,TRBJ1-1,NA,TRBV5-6,TGTGCCAGCAGGAGGGGGGTGAGAGCTGAAGCTTTCTTT,CASRRGVRAEAFF
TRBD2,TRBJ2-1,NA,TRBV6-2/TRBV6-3,TGTGCCAGCAGTCCCGGGACTAGCGGGGGGCCCCATGAGCAGTTCTTC,CASSPGTSGGPHEQFF
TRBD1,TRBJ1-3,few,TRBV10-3,TGTGCCATCAAAGGGGGGGGACAGGGAGTCTCTGGAAACACCATATATTTT,CAIKGGGQGVSGNTIYF
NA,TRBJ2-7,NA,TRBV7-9,TGTGCCAGCAACCAAGACAGGATCTCCTACGAGCAGTACTTC,CASNQDRISYEQYF
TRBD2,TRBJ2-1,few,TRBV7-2,TGTGCCAGCAGCAGTCCCGGGACTAGCGGGGGAGTCCACAATGAGCAGTTCTTC,CASSSPGTSGGVHNEQFF
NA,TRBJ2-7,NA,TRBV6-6,TGTGCCAGCACCAACAGGGAGACGATAGGCGAGCAGTACTTC,CASTNRETIGEQYF
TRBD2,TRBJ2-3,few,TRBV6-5,TGTGCCAGCAGTTACTCGTCAATAGCGGGGGGCCCTAGCACAGATACGCAGTATTTT,CASSYSSIAGGPSTDTQYF
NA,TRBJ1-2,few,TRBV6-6,TGTGCCATCTGGGCCTTCAGGAACTATGGCTACACCTTC,CAIWAFRNYGYTF
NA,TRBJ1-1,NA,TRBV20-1,TGCAGTGCTAGGAACCTGGCAGAGAACACTGAAGCTTTCTTT,CSARNLAENTEAFF
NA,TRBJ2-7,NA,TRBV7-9,TGTGCCAGCAGCTCCCCTCCCCGATGGGAGCAGTACTTC,CASSSPPRWEQYF
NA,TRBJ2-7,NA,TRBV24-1,TGTGCCACCAGTGACTGGGATTCCTACGAGCAGTACTTC,CATSDWDSYEQYF
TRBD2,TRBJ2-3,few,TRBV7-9,TGTGCCAGCAGCTTGGGGACTAGCGGTAGCACAGATACGCAGTATTTT,CASSLGTSGSTDTQYF
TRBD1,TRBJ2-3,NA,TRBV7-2,TGTGCCAGCAGCTTAAACTCAGGGGGCAATACAGATACGCAGTATTTT,CASSLNSGGNTDTQYF
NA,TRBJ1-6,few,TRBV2,TGTGCCAGCAGTGTGCGTAGAAGCTCCTATAATTCACCCCTCCACTTT,CASSVRRSSYNSPLHF